The 19 T cell receptor beta chains given below trace back to one sample, sequenced in a study of blood T cells in healthy people across ages. A sample-barcoded 5' primer and a J-beta primer mix were used in a second PCR of about 7 to 12 cycles. TCRdb ran MiXCR on the 5' RACE reads and lists one entry per CDR3 protein. Seen here are about 780,000 distinct CDR3 sequences, about half observed once, and the top ten hold 15% to 20%. Sequenced: blood. Receptor source: a man aged 80 or over in good health.

In this sample, this clonotype turned up a few times. The rearrangement joins TRBV4-2 to TRBJ2-1; the D is unclear. Germline V gives CDR1 LGHNA, CDR2 YNFKEQ. This CDR3 region has 19 residues. Between the trimmed V and J ends, which lost 0 bases and 0 bases, there was a span of 18 bases. In nucleotides, the CDR3 is TGTGCCAGCAGCCAAGACCCCAGAGTGGTTAGCAGCTCCTACAATGAGCAGTTCTTC. Amino acids: CASSQDPRVVSSSYNEQFF.

This clonotype was observed a single time. The chain links TRBV29-1 to TRBJ2-1; 7 bases align to TRBD1. The germline V gene encodes CDR1 SQVTM and CDR2 ANQGSEA. CDR3 length: 14 amino acids. The trim removed 5 bases at V and 2 bases at J, leaving 6 bases unmatched. The CDR3 region has the DNA TGCAGCGTTCGATCGACAGGGACCTACAATGAGCAGTTCTTC. Encoded protein: CSVRSTGTYNEQFF.

The chain combines TRBV10-3 with TRBJ2-4, with 9 nucleotides matching TRBD1. The CDR3 extends over 15 amino acids. Unmatched junction bases numbered 16, after V lost 6 bases and J lost 13 bases. The germline V gene has CDR1 ENHRY and CDR2 SYGVKD. The chain's CDR3 is CAISGGQGRSNEQYF. The CDR3 bases are TGTGCCATCAGCGGAGGACAGGGGCGGAGCAATGAGCAGTACTTC.

This clonotype was found many times. The chain's CDR3 is CASSFRNNEQFF. CDR3 nucleotides: TGTGCCAGCAGCTTTAGAAACAATGAGCAGTTCTTC. The chain links TRBV7-2 to TRBJ2-1; D not resolved. Between the trimmed V and J ends, which lost 3 bases and 5 bases, there was a span of 5 bases. The germline gives CDR1 SGHTA, CDR2 FQGNSA. The CDR3 sequence is 12 residues long.

The J gene is TRBJ2-7, the V gene TRBV20-1; 7 bases fit TRBD1. The J call is doubtful: the DNA matches TRBJ2-5 better. Germline CDR1 DFQATT, CDR2 SNEGSKA (reference sequence). This CDR3 is 14 amino acids long. The CDR3 sequence: CSAGPDRELLTQYF. DNA for the CDR3: TGCAGTGCCGGACCTGACAGGGAGCTATTGACCCAGTACTTC.

The V and J genes are TRBV20-1 and TRBJ1-6, with TRBD1 identical over 9 bases. CDR3 length equals 14 residues. The V gene's germline CDR1 is DFQATT and CDR2 SNEGSKA (reference sequence). V shed 6 bases, J shed 10 bases, and the junction held 10 bases outside the gene matches. DNA for the CDR3: TGCAGTGCCCAGGACGGGACAGGGAGCTCACCCCTCCACTTT. Translating it yields CSAQDGTGSSPLHF.

V is TRBV7-2 and J is TRBJ1-4; D gene ambiguous. The CDR3 is 18 amino acids. CDR1 SGHTA and CDR2 FQGNSA come from the germline V gene. V lost 6 bases and J lost 0, with 20 bases in between. CDR3 amino acids: CASSFRPLGKATNEKLFF. Here the CDR3 DNA reads TGTGCCAGCAGTTTTCGGCCGCTGGGCAAAGCAACTAATGAAAAACTGTTTTTT.

This clonotype has more than one count but fewer than ten. V gene TRBV5-1 combines with J gene TRBJ1-5; D is undetermined. V was cut by 0 bases and J by 3 bases, with 7 bases left in between. The CDR3 runs to 14 residues. From germline, CDR1 is SGHRS and CDR2 YFSETQ. DNA of the CDR3: TGCGCCAGCAGCTTGGGGGTTAACAATCAGCCCCAGCATTTT. This translates into CASSLGVNNQPQHF.

This chain uses TRBV29-1 with TRBJ1-3, with a possible D match to TRBD1 (6 bases). Germline assignment: CDR1 SQVTM and CDR2 ANQGSEA. This CDR3 is 14 amino acids long. The ends were cut back, 6 bases at V and 4 bases at J, with 16 bases in the middle. CDR3 coding DNA: TGCAGCGTCCTCCCTGGGGGCGTCGGAAACACCATATATTTT. This gives the protein CSVLPGGVGNTIYF.

This rearrangement joins TRBV4-3 to TRBJ2-7, with 8 bases fitting TRBD2. The J segment lost 2 bases and the V segment lost 0 bases, leaving 9 bases of the junction unmatched. The CDR3 length is 17 residues. The germline V gene has CDR1 LGHNA and CDR2 YSLEER. CDR3 sequence reads: CASSQDLFGGRPYEQYF. The CDR3 DNA reads as TGCGCCAGCAGCCAAGATCTTTTCGGCGGGAGGCCCTACGAGCAGTACTTC.

This sequence joins TRBV7-2 and TRBJ2-2; 13 bases map to TRBD2. This CDR3 spans 17 amino acids. V lost 4 bases to trimming and J lost 3 bases; unmatched junction nucleotides: 5. Germline V lookup: CDR1 SGHTA, CDR2 FQGNSA. CDR3 DNA: TGTGCCAGCAGCTCACTAGCGGGAGGGCGCGACACCGGGGAGCTGTTTTTT. Its translation: CASSSLAGGRDTGELFF.

The rearrangement uses TRBV29-1 and TRBJ2-3, with D perhaps matching TRBD2 (6 bases). The germline CDR1 and CDR2 sequences are SQVTM and ANQGSEA. V shed 7 bases and J shed 2 bases, with 16 bases lying between them. The CDR3 length is 14 residues. CDR3 nucleotides: TGCAGCGCCGGACCCCTAGCGACCACAGATACGCAGTATTTT. As protein: CSAGPLATTDTQYF.

Only a few counts were recorded for this clonotype. The chain joins TRBV5-1 to TRBJ2-7; TRBD2 aligns across 8 bases. The J segment lost 11 bases and the V segment lost 1 base, leaving 11 bases of the junction unmatched. Per germline, CDR1 SGHRS and CDR2 YFSETQ. This CDR3 spans 14 amino acids. DNA of the CDR3: TGCGCCAGCAGCTTGTTTAGCGGGATAGGTGAGAAGTACTTC. This gives the protein CASSLFSGIGEKYF.

The CDR3, as DNA: TGCGCCAGCAGAACCGGGACAGGGGGCTCCTACAATGAGCAGTTCTTC. It yields the protein CASRTGTGGSYNEQFF. V usage is TRBV5-1 and J usage is TRBJ2-1; TRBD1 agrees at 11 bases. After removal of 5 bases from V and 0 bases from J, the junction contained 4 bases not matched to a gene. CDR3 size: 16 residues. Germline assignment: CDR1 SGHRS and CDR2 YFSETQ.

This clonotype showed up just once. The gene calls are TRBV20-1 and TRBJ2-1; 10 nucleotides align to TRBD2. The J call may be in error: the DNA end matches TRBJ2-7 better. Germline V gene data show CDR1 as DFQATT and CDR2 as SNEGSKA (reference sequence). The CDR3 extends over 19 amino acids. CDR3 DNA: TGCAGTGCTAGACCTAGCGGGAGCCTTGGATTTAGCTCCTACAATGAGCAGTACTTC. As protein: CSARPSGSLGFSSYNEQYF.

The chain uses TRBV12-3 or TRBV12-4 and TRBJ1-5, with D tentatively TRBD1 (5 bases). The CDR3 length is 14 residues. The V gene lost 4 bases and the J gene lost 4 bases, with 11 bases spanning the gap. The CDR3 here is CASSSGLKNQPQHF. Written as DNA, the CDR3 is TGTGCCAGCAGTTCGGGACTGAAGAATCAGCCCCAGCATTTT.

This clonotype was seen a handful of times. The gene calls are TRBV9 and TRBJ2-1; D is uncertain. This CDR3 comprises 15 residues. Germline values: CDR1 SGDLS, CDR2 YYNGEE. The germline V and J ends were trimmed by 4 bases and 3 bases, with 14 bases remaining between them. The CDR3 loop reads CASSRAGLSYNEQFF. In nucleotides, the CDR3 is TGTGCCAGCAGCAGAGCCGGCCTCAGCTACAATGAGCAGTTCTTC. Variable domain in full (rest from reference TRBV9 and TRBJ2-1): DSGVTQTPKHLITATGQRVTLRCSPRSGDLSVYWYQQSLDQGLQFLIQYYNGEERAKGNILERFSAQQFPDLHSELNLSSLELGDSALYFCASSRAGLSYNEQFFGPGTRLTVL.

The genes are TRBV11-2 and TRBJ2-6, with D tentatively TRBD2 (6 bases). V gave up 1 base and J gave up 1 base, with 20 bases separating them. Per the germline V gene, CDR1 is SGHAT and CDR2 is FQNNGV. This CDR3 is built from 20 residues. DNA of the CDR3: TGTGCCAGCAGCTTAGTTTGGGGCCCTCGGGAGCAGTCTGGGGCCAACGTCCTGACTTTC. This codes for CASSLVWGPREQSGANVLTF.

The V and J genes are TRBV5-1 and TRBJ2-2; 13 bases agree with TRBD2. V was pared by 9 bases and J by 2 bases, with 7 bases of the junction left unmatched. This CDR3 contains 16 residues. The germline gives CDR1 SGHRS, CDR2 YFSETQ. The chain's CDR3 is CANEGLAGVNTGELFF. CDR3 bases: TGCGCCAACGAAGGACTAGCGGGGGTCAACACCGGGGAGCTGTTTTTT. The entire variable domain, with the rest obtained from reference TRBV5-1 and TRBJ2-2, is as follows: KAGVTQTPRYLIKTRGQQVTLSCSPISGHRSVSWYQQTPGQGLQFLFEYFSETQRNKGNFPGRFSGRQFSNSRSEMNVSTLELGDSALYLCANEGLAGVNTGELFFGEGSRLTVL.